The 6 T cell receptor beta chains reported below all come from one sample, sequenced in a study of blood T cell repertoires in COVID-19 (dated by TCRdb to between 2020 and 2021). The library was made by the immunoSEQ multiplex PCR assay. Held by TCRdb, this immuneACCESS table contains in-frame sequences only and omits some clones. Under half of the omission traces to an unresolved V gene where checked; the cause of the rest is unknown. This sample lists more than 75,000 clones; around nine tenths were detected once. The top ten constitute 2% to 3% of the sample. Source material: peripheral blood. All receptors come from a man between 45 and 60 years old with acute or convalescent COVID-19.

The gene calls are TRBV4-2 and TRBJ2-7; D unresolved. Trimming removed 1 base at V and 5 bases at J, with 9 bases between. Germline V gene sequence: CDR1 LGHNA, CDR2 YNFKEQ. The CDR3 loop spans 13 amino acids. The CDR3 here is CASSQGGADEQYF. Written as DNA, the CDR3 is TGTGCCAGCAGCCAAGGCGGAGCCGACGAGCAGTACTTC.

The chain combines TRBV7-6 with TRBJ2-3, with 10 bases that match TRBD2. V shed 2 bases, J shed 2 bases, and the junction held 10 bases outside the gene matches. The CDR3 runs 18 residues. CDR1 SGHVS and CDR2 FNYEAQ come from the germline V gene. CDR3 bases: TGTGCCAGCAGCTTAAAGGGTAGCGGGAGGTCCAACACAGATACGCAGTATTTT. It is translated as CASSLKGSGRSNTDTQYF. The variable domain in full, completed from reference TRBV7-6 and TRBJ2-3, reads GAGVSQSPRYKVTKRGQDVALRCDPISGHVSLYWYRQALGQGPEFLTYFNYEAQQDKSGLPNDRFSAERPEGSISTLTIQRTEQRDSAMYRCASSLKGSGRSNTDTQYFGPGTRLTVL.

The chain couples TRBV6-5 to TRBJ2-4; perhaps TRBD1 as D (5 bases). The V gene's germline CDR1 is MNHEY and CDR2 SVGAGI. This CDR3 is 14 amino acids long. Deletions cut 7 bases from V and 2 bases from J, with 12 bases between. The chain's CDR3 is CASNFDRTKNIQYF. The CDR3 nucleotides are TGTGCCAGCAATTTCGACAGAACCAAAAACATTCAGTACTTC.

The rearrangement links TRBV6-5 to TRBJ1-2, with 7 bases aligning to TRBD1. Germline V gives CDR1 MNHEY, CDR2 SVGAGI. The CDR3 spans 12 residues. V was pared by 5 bases and J by 4 bases, with 1 base of the junction left unmatched. CDR3 sequence: CASSRQGYGYTF. In nucleotides, the CDR3 is TGTGCCAGCAGTCGACAGGGCTATGGCTACACCTTC.

The chain uses TRBV11-2 and TRBJ2-3, with 10 bases matching TRBD2. After removal of 5 bases from V and 1 base from J, the junction contained 3 bases not matched to a gene. Per the germline V gene, CDR1 is SGHAT and CDR2 is FQNNGV. The CDR3 length is 15 residues. CDR3 loop: CASSPGTSGTDTQYF. The CDR3 region has the DNA TGTGCCAGCAGCCCCGGGACTAGCGGCACAGATACGCAGTATTTT.

The chain combines TRBV6-1 with TRBJ2-7, with TRBD2 matching over 8 bases. The ends lost 4 bases at V and 4 bases at J; junction bases unmatched: 12. Germline lookup yields CDR1 MNHNS and CDR2 SASEGT. This CDR3 contains 16 residues. The CDR3 loop is CASSASGTSRSYEQYF. In DNA form, the CDR3 reads TGTGCCAGCAGTGCATCCGGGACTAGTAGAAGTTACGAGCAGTACTTC.